Following are 13 T cell receptor beta chains from one sample sequenced in a study of blood T cell repertoires in COVID-19. TCRdb's copy holds only in-frame clones and misses some; the assay was immunoSEQ multiplex PCR. The table includes 200,000 to 300,000 clones, 87% detected once. Sequenced sample: peripheral blood. The receptors stem from a woman between 35 and 50 years old who had recovered from COVID-19.

This chain connects TRBV29-1 to TRBJ2-2, with a weak D call TRBD1 (6 bases). Looked up from germline, CDR1 is SQVTM and CDR2 is ANQGSEA. V dropped 6 bases and J dropped 4 bases, with 15 bases sitting between them. The CDR3 sequence is 14 residues long. In nucleotides, the CDR3 is TGCAGCGTGGGGGCCCCATCGGGCACCGGGGAGCTGTTTTTT. As protein: CSVGAPSGTGELFF.

The V and J genes are TRBV19 and TRBJ2-2; D not resolved. The germline V gene encodes CDR1 LNHDA and CDR2 SQIVND (reference sequence). Trimming took 2 bases from V and 5 from J, leaving 6 bases between them. This CDR3 spans 13 amino acids. The DNA for the CDR3 is TGTGCCAGTAGTATACAGGCAACCGGGGAGCTGTTTTTT. As protein: CASSIQATGELFF.

This sequence joins TRBV14 and TRBJ2-2; D gene ambiguous. The ends were cut back, 0 bases at V and 10 bases at J, with 9 bases in the middle. Germline values: CDR1 SGHDN, CDR2 FVKESK. The CDR3 sequence is 13 residues long. This CDR3 is CASSQERGSELFF. The CDR3 bases are TGTGCCAGCAGCCAAGAACGCGGATCGGAGCTGTTTTTT.

This clone has just a few counts. The CDR3, as DNA: TGTGCCAGCAGCCCTCATACTCATCAACGGCCCCAGCATTTT. The encoded protein is CASSPHTHQRPQHF. The chain is built from TRBV28 and TRBJ1-5, with D uncertain. Looked up from germline, CDR1 is MDHEN and CDR2 is SYDVKM. The CDR3 is made up of 14 amino acids. The ends were cut back, 6 bases at V and 9 bases at J, with 18 bases in the middle.

This clone was counted once. J is TRBJ2-7 and V is TRBV19; D may be TRBD1 (5 bases). V shed 6 bases and J shed 6 bases, with 18 bases lying between them. Germline V gene data show CDR1 as LNHDA and CDR2 as SQIVND (reference sequence). There are 14 residues in the CDR3. CDR3 sequence reads: CASRGSRNRREQYF. The CDR3 bases are TGTGCCAGTAGGGGATCCAGAAACAGGCGCGAGCAGTACTTC. Looking up the rest from reference TRBV19 and TRBJ2-7 gives the full variable domain: DGGITQSPKYLFRKEGQNVTLSCEQNLNHDAMYWYRQDPGQGLRLIYYSQIVNDFQKGDIAEGYSVSREKKESFPLTVTSAQKNPTAFYLCASRGSRNRREQYFGPGTRLTVT.

The chain couples TRBV7-3 to TRBJ2-2; 10 bases map to TRBD2. V lost 0 bases and J lost 5; bases outside the gene matches: 6. Germline CDR1 is SGHTA and CDR2 is FQGTGA. CDR3 size: 17 residues. CDR3 loop: CASSLTSGGPLTGELFF. The CDR3 DNA follows: TGTGCCAGCAGCTTAACTAGCGGGGGGCCGTTGACCGGGGAGCTGTTTTTT.

This clone was seen a handful of times. This sequence joins TRBV2 and TRBJ2-5; D possibly corresponds to TRBD1 (5 bases). Germline V lookup: CDR1 SNHLY, CDR2 FYNNEI. This CDR3 spans 15 amino acids. The V and J ends lost 7 bases and 3 bases respectively, with 18 bases between them. In DNA, the CDR3 is TGTGCCAGCAATCTGCAGGGCGGAGTCGAAGAGACCCAGTACTTC. Translating it yields CASNLQGGVEETQYF.

V and J are TRBV7-8 and TRBJ1-2, with 9 bases identical to TRBD1. Trimming at V came to 7 bases and at J to 4 bases, leaving 13 bases not matched to a gene. The CDR3 contains 16 residues. Germline V gene lookup returns CDR1 SGHVS and CDR2 FQNEAQ. CDR3 loop: CASTLGFGTGIYGYTF. CDR3 nucleotides: TGTGCCAGCACCCTGGGCTTCGGGACAGGGATCTATGGCTACACCTTC.

As concerns this clone: At one boundary the junction diverges from the germline segment, which might be a read error. The V call is TRBV6-5, the J call TRBJ2-3; 8 positions agree with TRBD2. The CDR3 is 14 amino acids. Germline V CDR1 and CDR2: MNHEY, SVGAGI. The CDR3 bases are TGTGCCAGCAGTGACTCCGGGACTAGAGATACGCAGTATTTT. Its translation is CASSDSGTRDTQYF.

The rearrangement links TRBV5-1 to TRBJ2-5; TRBD1 aligns across 9 bases. Germline trimming cut 6 bases from V and 5 bases from J; bases unmatched to any gene: 5. Looked up from germline, CDR1 is SGHRS and CDR2 is YFSETQ. The CDR3 sequence is 13 residues long. CDR3 loop: CASIKTGGETQYF. CDR3 sequence (DNA): TGCGCCAGCATCAAGACAGGGGGGGAGACCCAGTACTTC.

The chain uses TRBV11-3 and TRBJ1-6, with D perhaps matching TRBD1 (6 bases). The germline V and J ends were trimmed by 7 bases and 8 bases, with 18 bases remaining between them. The CDR3 is 15 amino acids. CDR1 is SGHNT, CDR2 YENEEA, per germline. DNA for the CDR3: TGTGCCAGCATCCCGGGGAGGGGGACGGATTCACCCCTCCACTTT. Its protein product is CASIPGRGTDSPLHF.

The chain carries TRBV30 and TRBJ2-1; D tentatively fits TRBD1 or TRBD2 (6 bases each). Germline loops: CDR1 GTSNPN, CDR2 SVGIG (reference sequence). The CDR3 has 10 amino acids. The V end lost 5 bases, the J end lost 8 bases, and 7 bases lay between the germline ends. The CDR3 region is CAWGGHEQFF. The CDR3 DNA reads as TGTGCCTGGGGGGGGCATGAGCAGTTCTTC.

The chain uses TRBV30 and TRBJ1-6; D unclear. Germline V gives CDR1 GTSNPN, CDR2 SVGIG (reference sequence). CDR3 size: 14 residues. V was cut by 3 bases and J by 14 bases, with 20 bases left in between. CDR3 in amino acids: CAWRVWAGPPTLHF. DNA of the CDR3: TGTGCCTGGAGAGTTTGGGCGGGTCCCCCAACCCTCCACTTT.